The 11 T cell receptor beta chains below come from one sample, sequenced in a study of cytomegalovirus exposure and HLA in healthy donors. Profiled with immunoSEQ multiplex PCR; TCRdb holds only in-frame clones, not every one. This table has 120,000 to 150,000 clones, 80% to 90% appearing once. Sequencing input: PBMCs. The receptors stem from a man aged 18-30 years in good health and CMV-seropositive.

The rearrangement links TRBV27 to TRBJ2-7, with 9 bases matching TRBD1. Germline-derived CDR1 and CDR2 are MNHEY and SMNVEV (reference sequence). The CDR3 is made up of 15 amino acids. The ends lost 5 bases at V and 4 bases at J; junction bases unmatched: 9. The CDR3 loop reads CASSVDRGWLYEQYF. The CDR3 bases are TGTGCCAGCAGTGTCGACAGGGGGTGGTTGTACGAGCAGTACTTC.

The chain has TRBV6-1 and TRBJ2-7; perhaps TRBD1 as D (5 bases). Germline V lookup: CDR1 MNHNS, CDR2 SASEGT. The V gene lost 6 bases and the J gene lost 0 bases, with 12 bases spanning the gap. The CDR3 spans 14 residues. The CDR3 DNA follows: TGTGCCAGCAGCGTTCTGACAGACTCCTACGAGCAGTACTTC. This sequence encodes CASSVLTDSYEQYF.

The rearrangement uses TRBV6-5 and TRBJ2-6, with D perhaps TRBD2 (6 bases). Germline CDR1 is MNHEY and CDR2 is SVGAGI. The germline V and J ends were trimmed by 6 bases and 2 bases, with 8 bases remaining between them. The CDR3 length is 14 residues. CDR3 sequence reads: CASRGGAGANVLTF. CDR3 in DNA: TGTGCCAGCAGGGGAGGTGCTGGGGCCAACGTCCTGACTTTC.

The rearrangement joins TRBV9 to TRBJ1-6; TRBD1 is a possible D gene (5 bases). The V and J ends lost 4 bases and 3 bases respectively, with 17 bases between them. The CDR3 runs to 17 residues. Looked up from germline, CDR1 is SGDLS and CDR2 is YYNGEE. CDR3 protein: CASSPRAGAFYNSPLHF. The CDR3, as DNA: TGTGCCAGCAGCCCCAGGGCAGGAGCCTTCTATAATTCACCCCTCCACTTT.

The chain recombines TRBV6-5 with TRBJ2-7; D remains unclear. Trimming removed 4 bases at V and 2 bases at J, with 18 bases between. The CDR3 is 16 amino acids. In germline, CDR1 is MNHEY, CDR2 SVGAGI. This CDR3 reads CASSFRRPGLTYEQYF. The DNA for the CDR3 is TGTGCCAGCAGTTTCCGCCGCCCAGGCCTTACCTACGAGCAGTACTTC.

In DNA form, the CDR3 reads TGTGCCAGTAGGAAATCGACAGGGGTGATCAATCAGCCCCAGCATTTT. Its translation is CASRKSTGVINQPQHF. V gene TRBV19 combines with J gene TRBJ1-5; 8 nucleotides match TRBD1. The germline CDR1 and CDR2 sequences are LNHDA and SQIVND (reference sequence). The CDR3 covers 16 residues. V lost 6 bases and J lost 3; bases outside the gene matches: 10. The variable domain in full, completed from reference TRBV19 and TRBJ1-5, reads DGGITQSPKYLFRKEGQNVTLSCEQNLNHDAMYWYRQDPGQGLRLIYYSQIVNDFQKGDIAEGYSVSREKKESFPLTVTSAQKNPTAFYLCASRKSTGVINQPQHFGDGTRLSIL.

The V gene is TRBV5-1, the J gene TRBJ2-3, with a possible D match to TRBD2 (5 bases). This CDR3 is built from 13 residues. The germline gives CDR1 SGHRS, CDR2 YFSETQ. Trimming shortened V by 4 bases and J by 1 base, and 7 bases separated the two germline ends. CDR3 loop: CASSPGGTDTQYF. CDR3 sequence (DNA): TGCGCCAGCAGCCCCGGGGGCACAGATACGCAGTATTTT.

The CDR3: CASSQIEYNEQFF. CDR3 nucleotide sequence: TGTGCCAGCAGCCAGATCGAGTACAATGAGCAGTTCTTC. The chain recombines TRBV14 with TRBJ2-1; D gene uncertain. The CDR3 has 13 residues. Germline loops: CDR1 SGHDN, CDR2 FVKESK. V lost 3 bases, J lost 4 bases, and 7 bases lay in between.

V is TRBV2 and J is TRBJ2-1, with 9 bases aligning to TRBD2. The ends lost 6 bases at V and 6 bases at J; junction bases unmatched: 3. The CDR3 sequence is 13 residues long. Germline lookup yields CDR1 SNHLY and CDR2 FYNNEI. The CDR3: CASRGLAINEQFF. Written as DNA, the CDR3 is TGTGCCAGCAGGGGACTAGCCATCAATGAGCAGTTCTTC.

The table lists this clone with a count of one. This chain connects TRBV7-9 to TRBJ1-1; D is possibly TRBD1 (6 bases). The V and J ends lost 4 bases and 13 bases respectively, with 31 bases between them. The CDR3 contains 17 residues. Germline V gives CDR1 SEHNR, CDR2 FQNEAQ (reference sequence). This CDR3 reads CASSSSGSGVGNTDGFF. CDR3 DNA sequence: TGTGCCAGCAGCTCCTCGGGATCAGGGGTGGGGAACACTGATGGTTTCTTT. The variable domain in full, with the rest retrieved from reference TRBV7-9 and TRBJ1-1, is DTGVSQNPRHKITKRGQNVTFRCDPISEHNRLYWYRQTLGQGPEFLTYFQNEAQLEKSRLLSDRFSAERPKGSFSTLEIQRTEQGDSAMYLCASSSSGSGVGNTDGFFGQGTRLTVV.

As DNA, the CDR3 is TGCGCCAGCAGCTTGGACAGGAGCTACACTGAAGCTTTCTTT. Translating gives CASSLDRSYTEAFF. This rearrangement joins TRBV5-1 to TRBJ1-1, with a weak D call TRBD1 (5 bases). The CDR3 has 14 amino acids. Germline CDR1 reads SGHRS; CDR2 reads YFSETQ. Trimming pared 0 bases from V and 3 bases from J, leaving 9 bases between.